One and the same sample provided the 30 T cell receptor beta chains below, sequenced in a study of blood T cell repertoires in COVID-19. Method: immunoSEQ multiplex PCR; TCRdb's copy keeps in-frame clones and lacks some. The sample shows 25,000 to 35,000 clones, around 89% of them seen only once. What was sequenced was peripheral blood. These receptors originate from a man in his 60s with active COVID-19.

CDR3 protein: CASSQERLRTEAFF. CDR3 sequence (DNA): TGTGCCAGCAGCCAAGAGAGGCTGCGGACTGAAGCTTTCTTT. The rearrangement links TRBV4-2 to TRBJ1-1; no clear D. The CDR3 is 14 amino acids. The V gene lost 0 bases and the J gene lost 5 bases, with 10 bases spanning the gap. Germline CDR1 and CDR2: LGHNA and YNFKEQ.

J is TRBJ2-5 and V is TRBV7-2; D is possibly TRBD2 (5 bases). Germline V gene lookup returns CDR1 SGHTA and CDR2 FQGNSA. Trimming took 2 bases from V and 5 from J, leaving 18 bases between them. CDR3 length: 16 residues. CDR3 sequence reads: CASSLFGILAMETQYF. In DNA, the CDR3 is TGTGCCAGCAGCTTATTCGGGATCCTTGCCATGGAGACCCAGTACTTC.

The genes are TRBV3-1 (or the pseudogene TRBV3-2) and TRBJ2-7; D uncertain. Germline V gene data show CDR1 as LGHDT and CDR2 as YNNKEL (reference sequence). Between the trimmed V and J ends, which lost 4 bases and 3 bases, there was a span of 13 bases. The CDR3 runs to 14 residues. The CDR3 region is CASSPAAKIYEQYF. CDR3 nucleotides: TGTGCCAGCAGCCCCGCGGCCAAGATCTACGAGCAGTACTTC.

This clone is medium-sized. The rearrangement uses TRBV3-1 (or the pseudogene TRBV3-2) and TRBJ1-1; D not certain. Germline CDR1 reads LGHDT; CDR2 reads YNNKEL (reference sequence). CDR3 length equals 13 residues. V lost 6 bases and J 4 bases, leaving 12 bases between the germline ends. CDR3 nucleotide sequence: TGTGCCAGCAGATCTTCGGGGTTCACTGAAGCTTTCTTT. Protein sequence: CASRSSGFTEAFF.

This chain links TRBV6-2 or TRBV6-3 with TRBJ1-1, with 10 positions matching TRBD1. This CDR3 spans 18 amino acids. The V gene end was trimmed by 2 bases and the J gene end by 1 base; junction bases not matched to a gene: 10. Germline V lookup: CDR1 MNHEY, CDR2 SVGEGT. CDR3 residues: CASSYHPGQGMANTEAFF. The CDR3 bases are TGTGCCAGCAGTTACCATCCGGGACAGGGGATGGCGAACACTGAAGCTTTCTTT.

The gene calls are TRBV4-1 and TRBJ2-3; 12 nucleotides line up with TRBD1. CDR1 and CDR2 (germline): MGHRA, YSYEKL. This CDR3 contains 19 residues. V lost 2 bases and J lost 5; bases outside the gene matches: 14. CDR3 region: CASSQYLPGQGAIEDTQYF. The DNA for the CDR3 is TGCGCCAGCAGCCAATACTTACCGGGACAGGGGGCTATAGAAGATACGCAGTATTTT.

This chain uses TRBV28 with TRBJ2-7; D is possibly TRBD1 (5 bases). The V gene's germline CDR1 is MDHEN and CDR2 SYDVKM. V lost 6 bases to trimming and J lost 3 bases, with 21 bases between them. The CDR3 has 16 residues. Here the CDR3 reads CASRNQGAGRDYEQYF. Written as DNA, the CDR3 is TGTGCCAGCAGAAACCAAGGGGCAGGCCGCGACTACGAGCAGTACTTC.

This sequence joins TRBV2 and TRBJ1-5; 7 bases are a match to TRBD1. The germline gives CDR1 SNHLY, CDR2 FYNNEI. This CDR3 region has 15 residues. The trim removed 6 bases at V and 8 bases at J, leaving 13 bases unmatched. Written as DNA, the CDR3 is TGTGCCAGCAGGTTGGGACAGCCCGACGCAAAGCCCCAGCATTTT. Residues: CASRLGQPDAKPQHF.

The chain carries TRBV4-3 and TRBJ1-2; maybe TRBD1 (6 bases). Germline CDR1 is LGHNA and CDR2 is YSLEER. There are 12 residues in the CDR3. V was cut by 5 bases and J by 6 bases, with 10 bases left in between. The CDR3 sequence is CASSLDSNGYTF. CDR3 DNA: TGCGCCAGCAGCTTGGACAGCAATGGCTACACCTTC.

This chain connects TRBV6-6 to TRBJ2-2; D might be TRBD1 (7 bases). Germline V gives CDR1 MNHNY, CDR2 SVGAGI (reference sequence). The CDR3 sequence is 15 residues long. Trimming pared 8 bases from V and 5 bases from J, leaving 18 bases between. CDR3 loop: CASRLSQGRTGELFF. The DNA of the CDR3 is TGTGCCAGCCGCCTCTCACAGGGGAGGACCGGGGAGCTGTTTTTT.

This chain connects TRBV6-1 to TRBJ2-1, with D perhaps matching TRBD2 (5 bases). The CDR3 runs to 15 residues. Trimming left V 0 bases short and J 2 bases short, with 8 bases between. Germline V lookup: CDR1 MNHNS, CDR2 SASEGT. The CDR3 is CASSEALAPYNEQFF. In DNA, the CDR3 is TGTGCCAGCAGTGAAGCCCTAGCCCCCTACAATGAGCAGTTCTTC.

The chain links TRBV19 to TRBJ1-5; TRBD1 matches 8 bases. The J segment lost 4 bases and the V segment lost 4 bases, leaving 9 bases of the junction unmatched. This CDR3 region has 16 residues. Germline CDR1 is LNHDA and CDR2 is SQIVND (reference sequence). CDR3 nucleotide sequence: TGTGCCAGTAGTACATCCCGGACAGGGCGGAATCAGCCCCAGCATTTT. This sequence encodes CASSTSRTGRNQPQHF.

The chain links TRBV9 to TRBJ2-3; possibly TRBD1 for D (6 bases). CDR1 is SGDLS, CDR2 YYNGEE, per germline. There are 18 residues in the CDR3. Trimming pared 4 bases from V and 4 bases from J, leaving 25 bases between. In DNA form, the CDR3 reads TGTGCCAGCAGCCCCGGGGAAACAGGGAACCTCTATGCAGATACGCAGTATTTT. Its protein product is CASSPGETGNLYADTQYF.

The J gene is TRBJ1-2, the V gene TRBV12-3 or TRBV12-4; D not resolved. The CDR3 is 13 residues long. V gave up 1 base and J gave up 7 bases, with 10 bases separating them. For the CDR3, the DNA is TGTGCCAGCAGTTTAGGGTTCTCCGGTGGCTACACCTTC. Translated, it gives CASSLGFSGGYTF.

This rearrangement joins TRBV11-3 to TRBJ2-5; possible D gene TRBD1, 7 bases. V lost 1 base and J lost 1, with 10 bases in between. There are 15 residues in the CDR3. Germline V gives CDR1 SGHNT, CDR2 YENEEA. CDR3 nucleotides: TGTGCCAGCAGCTTAGGGGGGGACAGCCAAGAGACCCAGTACTTC. This encodes CASSLGGDSQETQYF.

This clone has a single count. The chain joins TRBV6-2 or TRBV6-3 to TRBJ2-7, with 11 bases lining up with TRBD2. From germline, CDR1 is MNHEY and CDR2 SVGEGT. Losses at the gene ends were 3 bases for V and 5 bases for J; bases not matched to a gene: 6. The CDR3 consists of 15 residues. In DNA, the CDR3 is TGTGCCAGCAGTTATGTAGCGGGGGGGCCCCACGAGCAGTACTTC. Encoded protein: CASSYVAGGPHEQYF.

The chain couples TRBV11-2 to TRBJ2-7; TRBD2 matches at 7 bases. The CDR3 length is 14 residues. Germline CDR1 and CDR2: SGHAT and FQNNGV. V gave up 1 base and J gave up 6 bases; unmatched junction bases: 6. The CDR3 bases are TGTGCCAGCAGCTTAGGACTAGCCCCTAGCGAGCAGTACTTC. As protein: CASSLGLAPSEQYF.

The J gene is TRBJ2-6, the V gene TRBV3-1 (or the pseudogene TRBV3-2); 8 bases match TRBD1. The CDR3 has 17 amino acids. CDR1 and CDR2 (germline): LGHDT, YNNKEL (reference sequence). Trimming at V came to 0 bases and at J to 3 bases, leaving 4 bases not matched to a gene. The CDR3 bases are TGTGCCAGCAGCCAAGATTTGGGGACAGGTGGGGCCAACGTCCTGACTTTC. It encodes CASSQDLGTGGANVLTF.

This clone has just one count. The chain is built from TRBV4-1 and TRBJ1-1, with D unresolved. CDR3 length: 15 amino acids. Trimming took 4 bases from V and 4 from J, leaving 16 bases between them. From germline, CDR1 is MGHRA and CDR2 YSYEKL. The DNA for the CDR3 is TGCGCCAGCAGCCTAGACCGCGTCGTAGCCACTGAAGCTTTCTTT. The encoded protein is CASSLDRVVATEAFF.

J is TRBJ2-7 and V is TRBV28; possible D gene TRBD1, 6 bases. The CDR3 has 14 residues. Germline V gene lookup returns CDR1 MDHEN and CDR2 SYDVKM. Deletions cut 5 bases from V and 5 bases from J, with 16 bases between. The CDR3 region is CASSPPDRQDEQYF. In DNA form, the CDR3 reads TGTGCCAGCAGTCCCCCCGACAGGCAGGACGAGCAGTACTTC.

The chain uses TRBV19 and TRBJ1-1, with D tentatively TRBD1 (6 bases). This CDR3 region has 12 residues. Germline assignment: CDR1 LNHDA and CDR2 SQIVND (reference sequence). Trimming cost V 5 bases and J 5 bases, with 9 bases left between them. CDR3 protein: CASSPQGTEAFF. The CDR3 bases are TGTGCCAGTAGTCCCCAGGGGACTGAAGCTTTCTTT.

The rearrangement links TRBV28 to TRBJ2-1, with D perhaps TRBD1 (6 bases). The CDR3 covers 12 residues. Per germline, CDR1 MDHEN and CDR2 SYDVKM. V was trimmed by 8 bases and J by 6 bases, leaving 11 bases between them. The CDR3 sequence: CASVQGTNEQFF. CDR3 nucleotide sequence: TGTGCCAGCGTCCAGGGGACCAATGAGCAGTTCTTC.

The chain joins TRBV24-1 to TRBJ1-1; no definite D call. V lost 7 bases to trimming and J lost 7 bases, with 6 bases between them. Germline V gene lookup returns CDR1 KGHDR and CDR2 SFDVKD. CDR3 length: 10 residues. The CDR3 nucleotides read TGTGCCACCAGGGCCAGTGAAGCTTTCTTT. It specifies CATRASEAFF.

This clone was picked up one time. This chain joins TRBV3-1 (or the pseudogene TRBV3-2) and TRBJ1-4; D remains ambiguous. This CDR3 is 14 amino acids long. Trimming cost V 0 bases and J 10 bases, with 12 bases left between them. Germline-derived CDR1 and CDR2 are LGHDT and YNNKEL (reference sequence). CDR3 bases: TGTGCCAGCAGCCAAGACCTCCCTCCAGGAAAACTGTTTTTT. Its translation: CASSQDLPPGKLFF.

This rearrangement joins TRBV9 to TRBJ1-3; D is unclear. Germline CDR1 is SGDLS and CDR2 is YYNGEE. V gave up 4 bases and J gave up 0 bases, with 2 bases separating them. The CDR3 is 12 residues long. As DNA, the CDR3 is TGTGCCAGCAGCTACTCTGGAAACACCATATATTTT. Its translation: CASSYSGNTIYF.

The chain links TRBV19 to TRBJ1-2, with 7 bases that match TRBD1. The junction had 5 bases not matched to a gene; V was cut back by 0 bases and J by 4 bases. The CDR3 covers 15 residues. Germline V CDR1 and CDR2: LNHDA, SQIVND (reference sequence). The CDR3 bases are TGTGCCAGTAGTATAGATGGGACAGCCGGCTATGGCTACACCTTC. Residues: CASSIDGTAGYGYTF.

The chain has TRBV3-1 (or the pseudogene TRBV3-2) and TRBJ2-3; D is unclear. This CDR3 is built from 15 residues. Germline V gene data show CDR1 as LGHDT and CDR2 as YNNKEL (reference sequence). V dropped 9 bases and J dropped 1 base, with 17 bases sitting between them. Written as DNA, the CDR3 is TGTGCCAGGGCGGATTCAGCCGGAGGCACAGATACGCAGTATTTT. It translates to CARADSAGGTDTQYF.

The J gene is TRBJ1-3, the V gene TRBV6-6, with 9 bases fitting TRBD1. V lost 5 bases to trimming and J lost 0 bases; unmatched junction nucleotides: 8. CDR1 MNHNY and CDR2 SVGAGI come from the germline V gene (reference sequence). This CDR3 is built from 17 residues. The CDR3 is CASSLLGTGHSGNTIYF. The DNA of the CDR3 is TGTGCCAGCAGTCTCCTAGGGACAGGGCACTCTGGAAACACCATATATTTT.

The genes are TRBV6-5 and TRBJ1-4; D is perhaps TRBD1 (5 bases). Deletions cut 10 bases from V and 7 bases from J, with 16 bases between. Germline V lookup: CDR1 MNHEY, CDR2 SVGAGI. The CDR3 length is 13 residues. The CDR3 reads CATRSGLSEKLFF. In DNA, the CDR3 is TGTGCCACTCGATCAGGGTTGAGTGAAAAACTGTTTTTT.

The count of this clone is one. V is TRBV19 and J is TRBJ1-1; 7 bases agree with TRBD1. Germline V lookup: CDR1 LNHDA, CDR2 SQIVND (reference sequence). The CDR3 loop spans 15 amino acids. V lost 4 bases to trimming and J lost 5 bases; unmatched junction nucleotides: 10. For the CDR3, the DNA is TGTGCCAGTAGTAGGTTTAAGGGGGCCGGGACTGAAGCTTTCTTT. Its protein is CASSRFKGAGTEAFF.